This T cell receptor (beta chain) appears in the sequencing data of a study of shared clonotypes between healthy human individuals. Repertoires were generated with immunoSEQ multiplex PCR, while TCRdb's copy carries only in-frame clones and drops some. The sample has over 1.5 million clones, 95% to 99% seen once; the top ten hold less than 0.55%. Donors were Caucasian adults residing in Nashville, Tennessee, USA. Overall study findings and caveats: Sequencing depth was expected to influence donor clonotype sharing. Across several donors, naive CD4 shared 5% to 6%, naive CD8 more than 3%, memory CD4 roughly 2.4%, memory CD8 0.4%. Some clonotypes were shared by all four sorted-subset donors, while others were not shared. The non-shared ones had lower generation probabilities than the shared ones.

The CDR3 totals 16 residues. CDR1 is SGHKS and CDR2 is YYEKEE in the germline V gene (reference sequence). V lost 4 bases and J 2 bases, leaving 17 bases between the germline ends. In regard to this clone: Its antigen is still unknown.

This TCR was sampled from a man aged 30-40 years in good health. The material sequenced was naive CD4+ T cells sorted from blood. The subset denotes: CD45RA+ positively selected. This chain links TRBV5-5 with TRBJ2-3; D tentatively fits TRBD1 or TRBD2 (5 bases each). The CDR3 loop reads CASSQRLGEITDTQYF. DNA for the CDR3: TGTGCCAGCAGCCAGCGATTGGGGGAAATCACAGATACGCAGTATTTT. Supplemented by reference TRBV5-5 and TRBJ2-3, the full variable domain reads DAGVTQSPTHLIKTRGQQVTLRCSPISGHKSVSWYQQVLGQGPQFIFQYYEKEERGRGNFPDRFSARQFPNYSSELNVNALLLGDSALYLCASSQRLGEITDTQYFGPGTRLTVL.